These T cell receptor beta chains were read from a single sample in a study of shared clonotypes between healthy human individuals. The method was immunoSEQ multiplex PCR; TCRdb's version includes in-frame clones alone and lacks a portion of them. Among millions of clones listed, 85% to 95% were seen once. Sequenced: naive CD4+ T cells sorted from blood. The receptors originated from a man between 18 and 35 years old in good health. CDR3s include the opening cysteine and the closing phenylalanine or tryptophan. The order of the fields is V gene, D gene, CDR3 length, J gene, CDR3 DNA, CDR3 protein. D genes are given only for firm matches.

TRBV6-5,.,15,TRBJ1-2,TGTGCCAGCAGAAGGGATAGCATAGCTAACTATGGCTACACCTTC,CASRRDSIANYGYTF
TRBV2,.,16,TRBJ2-2,TGTGCCAGCAGAGCCCTGGGGGCAGCGAACACCGGGGAGCTGTTTTTT,CASRALGAANTGELFF
TRBV27,.,14,TRBJ2-1,TGTGCCAGCAGTCCCAGGGGCCCCGGCGGGGAGCAGTTCTTC,CASSPRGPGGEQFF
TRBV10-1,.,15,TRBJ2-1,TGCGCCAGCAGTGACGGGAGCGGCTCCTACAATGAGCAGTTCTTC,CASSDGSGSYNEQFF
TRBV11-3,.,13,TRBJ1-1,TGTGCCAGCAGCTTAACATTCAACACTGAAGCTTTCTTT,CASSLTFNTEAFF
TRBV2,.,13,TRBJ2-5,TGTGCCAGCAGAAGTTGGGCCCAAGAGACCCAGTACTTC,CASRSWAQETQYF
TRBV5-8,.,15,TRBJ2-3,TGTGCCAGCAGCATCCCGGGAGCGATCACAGATACGCAGTATTTT,CASSIPGAITDTQYF
TRBV7-9,.,16,TRBJ2-1,TGTGCCAGCAGCTTTTCAGGTCGGCCCTCCTACAATGAGCAGTTCTTC,CASSFSGRPSYNEQFF
TRBV27,.,13,TRBJ1-6,TGTGCCAGCAGAAGTCCCGGGACGTTTCTCAGCCACTTT,CASRSPGTFLSHF
TRBV6-1,TRBD1,14,TRBJ2-7,TGTGCCAGCAGTCTGGACAGGGGTCCCTACGAGCAGTACTTC,CASSLDRGPYEQYF
TRBV7-2,.,14,TRBJ1-4,TGTGCCAGCAGCTTAGTGGCCCCGGGGGAAAAACTGTTTTTT,CASSLVAPGEKLFF
TRBV10-3,.,12,TRBJ1-1,TGTGCCATCAGTGAGCGTCCCACTGAAGCTTTCTTT,CAISERPTEAFF
TRBV6-1,.,11,TRBJ1-2,TGTGCCAGCATGGCAGGGCTAGGCTACACCTTC,CASMAGLGYTF
TRBV27,.,15,TRBJ2-7,TGTGCCAGCAGTTTGGGGATCGGGGGATTCTACGAGCAGTACTTC,CASSLGIGGFYEQYF
TRBV27,.,12,TRBJ2-3,TGTGCCAGCAGTCCTCTGGGAGATACGCAGTATTTT,CASSPLGDTQYF
TRBV13,.,18,TRBJ1-6,TGTGCCAGCAGCTTAGGCCAGGGCCCTTCGCAGAACTGGACACCCCTCCACTTT,CASSLGQGPSQNWTPLHF